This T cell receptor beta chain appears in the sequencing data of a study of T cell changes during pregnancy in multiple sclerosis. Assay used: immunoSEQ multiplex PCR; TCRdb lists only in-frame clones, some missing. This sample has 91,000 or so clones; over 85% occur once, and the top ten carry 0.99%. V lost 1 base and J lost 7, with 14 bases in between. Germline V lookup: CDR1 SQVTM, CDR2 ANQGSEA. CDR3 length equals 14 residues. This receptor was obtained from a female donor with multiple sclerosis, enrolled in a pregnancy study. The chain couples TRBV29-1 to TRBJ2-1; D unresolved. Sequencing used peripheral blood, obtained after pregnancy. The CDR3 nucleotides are TGCAGCGTTGAAGGCTTAGGCCACGGGAATGAGCAGTTCTTC. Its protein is CSVEGLGHGNEQFF.